Presented here are 20 T cell receptor beta chains from one specimen sequenced in a study of blood T cell repertoires in COVID-19. Produced via immunoSEQ multiplex PCR; TCRdb's table is partial and in-frame only. The table lists over 35,000 clones, about 91% of them singletons. Sequenced input: peripheral blood. The source of these receptors is a man aged 50 to 59 with active COVID-19.

The chain is built from TRBV19 and TRBJ1-3, with 7 positions matching TRBD1. CDR1 LNHDA and CDR2 SQIVND come from the germline V gene (reference sequence). V dropped 4 bases and J dropped 0; count of bases not matched to a gene: 3. The CDR3 contains 15 residues. The CDR3 here is CASSTGQRSGNTIYF. CDR3 sequence (DNA): TGTGCCAGTAGTACGGGACAGCGCTCTGGAAACACCATATATTTT.

V usage is TRBV6-5 and J usage is TRBJ1-3; D is undetermined. The CDR3 runs 14 residues. Trimming pared 7 bases from V and 3 bases from J, leaving 13 bases between. CDR1 is MNHEY, CDR2 SVGAGI, per germline. CDR3 coding DNA: TGTGCCAGCATGACGCCGGGTCGTGGAAACACCATATATTTT. Translated, it gives CASMTPGRGNTIYF.

This clone was seen only once. The J gene is TRBJ2-1, the V gene TRBV6-5; 7 positions agree with TRBD2. Germline loops: CDR1 MNHEY, CDR2 SVGAGI. Trimming cost V 6 bases and J 7 bases; bases outside gene matches: 12. The CDR3 runs 15 residues. As DNA, the CDR3 is TGTGCCAGCAGCCTTACTAGCGTCGGGCTTAATGAGCAGTTCTTC. Translating gives CASSLTSVGLNEQFF.

V is TRBV2 and J is TRBJ1-2; TRBD1 agrees at 9 bases. V lost 1 base and J lost 4; bases outside the gene matches: 4. This CDR3 is built from 15 residues. Germline lookup yields CDR1 SNHLY and CDR2 FYNNEI. Here the CDR3 reads CASSEGTGVGYGYTF. CDR3 sequence (DNA): TGTGCCAGCAGTGAAGGGACAGGGGTAGGCTATGGCTACACCTTC. The whole variable domain, filled in from reference TRBV2 and TRBJ1-2, reads EPEVTQTPSHQVTQMGQEVILRCVPISNHLYFYWYRQILGQKVEFLVSFYNNEISEKSEIFDDQFSVERPDGSNFTLKIRSTKLEDSAMYFCASSEGTGVGYGYTFGSGTRLTVV.

The chain uses TRBV7-2 and TRBJ2-5; D unclear. Germline lookup yields CDR1 SGHTA and CDR2 FQGNSA. This CDR3 has 14 residues. The V end was cut by 5 bases, the J end by 5 bases, with 15 bases between. CDR3: CASSRYTPRETQYF. CDR3 nucleotides: TGTGCCAGCAGCCGCTACACCCCGAGGGAGACCCAGTACTTC.

The CDR3 is CASSSEQGAGSPLHF. For the CDR3, the DNA is TGCGCCAGCAGCTCGGAACAGGGGGCTGGATCACCCCTCCACTTT. The genes are TRBV5-1 and TRBJ1-6; TRBD1 agrees at 9 bases. The CDR3 has 15 amino acids. The ends lost 3 bases at V and 10 bases at J; junction bases unmatched: 8. CDR1 and CDR2 from the germline V gene are SGHRS and YFSETQ.

The chain carries TRBV30 and TRBJ1-5, with 8 positions matching TRBD1. The CDR3 has 14 residues. The junction had 4 bases not matched to a gene; V was cut back by 2 bases and J by 4 bases. Per germline, CDR1 GTSNPN and CDR2 SVGIG (reference sequence). CDR3 nucleotides: TGTGCCTGGAGTTATACAGGGGGGAATCAGCCCCAGCATTTT. It codes for CAWSYTGGNQPQHF.

The chain links TRBV24-1 to TRBJ2-1; the D gene is possibly TRBD2 (5 bases). Looked up from germline, CDR1 is KGHDR and CDR2 is SFDVKD. Trimming removed 3 bases at V and 6 bases at J, with 14 bases between. CDR3 size: 15 residues. The CDR3, as DNA: TGTGCCACCAGTGATCTCGGACGGGAAGTCAATGAGCAGTTCTTC. This encodes CATSDLGREVNEQFF.

The rearrangement joins TRBV6-2 or TRBV6-3 to TRBJ2-7, with 8 nucleotides matching TRBD2. The CDR3 contains 15 residues. CDR1 MNHEY and CDR2 SVGEGT come from the germline V gene. V trimming: 4 bases; J trimming: 3 bases; junction bases outside the gene matches: 8. DNA for the CDR3: TGTGCCAGCAGTTCGCCCTCGGGACTAGGCTACGAGCAGTACTTC. Encoded protein: CASSSPSGLGYEQYF.

This sequence joins TRBV7-8 and TRBJ2-7; possibly TRBD2 for D (6 bases). This CDR3 is built from 14 residues. Germline-derived CDR1 and CDR2 are SGHVS and FQNEAQ. With 6 bases removed from V and 0 bases from J, the gap between germline ends came to 12 bases. The CDR3 nucleotides are TGTGCCAGCAGTCGGGGCGGGAACTCCTACGAGCAGTACTTC. Protein sequence: CASSRGGNSYEQYF. The full variable domain, rest sourced from reference TRBV7-8 and TRBJ2-7, is GAGVSQSPRYKVAKRGQDVALRCDPISGHVSLFWYQQALGQGPEFLTYFQNEAQLDKSGLPSDRFFAERPEGSVSTLKIQRTQQEDSAVYLCASSRGGNSYEQYFGPGTRLTVT.

The rearrangement joins TRBV4-1 to TRBJ1-2, with 9 bases that match TRBD1. The V gene end was trimmed by 3 bases and the J gene end by 3 bases; junction bases not matched to a gene: 5. CDR3 length: 15 amino acids. The germline gives CDR1 MGHRA, CDR2 YSYEKL. CDR3 nucleotide sequence: TGCGCCAGCAGCCAGGTACAGGGGGCTGACTATGGCTACACCTTC. Protein: CASSQVQGADYGYTF.

This clone has a single count. V and J are TRBV28 and TRBJ1-2; 10 bases are shared with TRBD1. The CDR3 contains 14 residues. Germline assignment: CDR1 MDHEN and CDR2 SYDVKM. V lost 5 bases to trimming and J lost 4 bases; unmatched junction nucleotides: 4. The CDR3 protein is CASSTGQGVYGYTF. Written as DNA, the CDR3 is TGTGCCAGCAGTACCGGACAGGGGGTCTATGGCTACACCTTC.

The chain carries TRBV10-2 and TRBJ2-3, with no clear D. There are 14 residues in the CDR3. Trimming took off 3 bases at V and 0 bases at J, with 7 bases between the two ends. Per the germline V gene, CDR1 is WSHSY and CDR2 is SAAADI. CDR3 protein: CASSDFSSTDTQYF. The CDR3 DNA follows: TGCGCCAGCAGTGATTTTTCTAGCACAGATACGCAGTATTTT.

There are a few counts of this clone. The V gene is TRBV19, the J gene TRBJ2-7; TRBD1 matches at 9 bases. The CDR3 sequence is 15 residues long. Germline assignment: CDR1 LNHDA and CDR2 SQIVND (reference sequence). V gave up 5 bases and J gave up 4 bases; unmatched junction bases: 9. The CDR3 DNA sequence: TGTGCCAGTAGTGTTTCCGGGACAGGGAATTACGAGCAGTACTTC. Its translation: CASSVSGTGNYEQYF.

This chain uses TRBV19 with TRBJ1-2; 8 nucleotides match TRBD1. V dropped 3 bases and J dropped 4; count of bases not matched to a gene: 4. CDR3 length: 14 amino acids. Germline V lookup: CDR1 LNHDA, CDR2 SQIVND (reference sequence). As DNA, the CDR3 is TGTGCCAGTAGTATGGACAGGGAGGTCTATGGCTACACCTTC. Translating it yields CASSMDREVYGYTF. Complete variable domain (other parts from reference TRBV19 and TRBJ1-2): DGGITQSPKYLFRKEGQNVTLSCEQNLNHDAMYWYRQDPGQGLRLIYYSQIVNDFQKGDIAEGYSVSREKKESFPLTVTSAQKNPTAFYLCASSMDREVYGYTFGSGTRLTVV.

V usage is TRBV29-1 and J usage is TRBJ2-1; TRBD2 matches at 8 bases. Unmatched junction bases numbered 11, after V lost 3 bases and J lost 10 bases. The CDR3 spans 14 residues. Per the germline V gene, CDR1 is SQVTM and CDR2 is ANQGSEA. The CDR3: CSVDTGGPSYEQFF. The CDR3 DNA reads as TGCAGCGTTGACACGGGAGGGCCCTCGTACGAGCAGTTCTTC.

In DNA, the CDR3 is TGTGCCAGCAGTTTAGCACAGGGCAATCAGCCCCAGCATTTT. Translating gives CASSLAQGNQPQHF. The chain employs TRBV28 and TRBJ1-5; weak D call: TRBD1 (5 bases). CDR1 and CDR2 (germline): MDHEN, SYDVKM. This CDR3 has 14 amino acids. V lost 2 bases, J lost 2 bases, and 7 bases lay in between.

This clone was seen once. The chain has TRBV18 and TRBJ1-2, with TRBD1 as a possible D gene (6 bases). The CDR3 has 14 amino acids. Germline values: CDR1 KGHSH, CDR2 LQKENI. Trimming took 4 bases from V and 7 from J, leaving 16 bases between them. The CDR3 here is CASSRPGDIFGYTF. CDR3 coding DNA: TGTGCCAGCTCACGTCCCGGGGACATTTTTGGCTACACCTTC.

This CDR3 is CASSTEYNEQFF. CDR3 sequence (DNA): TGTGCCAGCAGTACAGAATACAATGAGCAGTTCTTC. J is TRBJ2-1 and V is TRBV2; D is ambiguous. The CDR3 loop spans 12 amino acids. Trimming took off 5 bases at V and 4 bases at J, with 6 bases between the two ends. The germline V gene has CDR1 SNHLY and CDR2 FYNNEI.

This clone appeared once. This chain joins TRBV24-1 and TRBJ2-1; TRBD2 aligns across 8 bases. Germline assignment: CDR1 KGHDR and CDR2 SFDVKD. V lost 6 bases to trimming and J lost 1 base; unmatched junction nucleotides: 7. The length of the CDR3 is 16 residues. As DNA, the CDR3 is TGTGCCACCAGTCCTAGCGGGCCGTTATCCTACAATGAGCAGTTCTTC. Its translation is CATSPSGPLSYNEQFF.